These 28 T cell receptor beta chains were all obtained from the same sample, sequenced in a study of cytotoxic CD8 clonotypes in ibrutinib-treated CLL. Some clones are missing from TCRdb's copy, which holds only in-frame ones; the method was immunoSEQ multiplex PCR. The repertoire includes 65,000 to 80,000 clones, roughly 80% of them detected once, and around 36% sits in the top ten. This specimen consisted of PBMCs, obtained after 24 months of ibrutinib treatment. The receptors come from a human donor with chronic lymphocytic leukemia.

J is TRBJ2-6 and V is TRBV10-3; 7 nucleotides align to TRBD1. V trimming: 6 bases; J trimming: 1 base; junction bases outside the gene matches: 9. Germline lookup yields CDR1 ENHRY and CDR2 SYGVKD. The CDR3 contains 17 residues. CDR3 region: CAISSETGWSGANVLTF. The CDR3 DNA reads TGTGCCATCAGCAGTGAGACAGGGTGGTCTGGGGCCAACGTCCTGACTTTC.

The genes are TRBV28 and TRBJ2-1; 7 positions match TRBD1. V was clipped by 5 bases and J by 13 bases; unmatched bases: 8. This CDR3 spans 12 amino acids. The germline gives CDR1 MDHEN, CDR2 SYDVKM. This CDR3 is CASSTHGTAQFF. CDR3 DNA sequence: TGTGCCAGCAGTACCCACGGGACAGCTCAGTTCTTC.

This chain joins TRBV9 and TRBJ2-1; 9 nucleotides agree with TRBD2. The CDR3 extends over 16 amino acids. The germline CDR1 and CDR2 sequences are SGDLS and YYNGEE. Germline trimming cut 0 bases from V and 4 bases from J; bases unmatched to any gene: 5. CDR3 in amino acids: CASSVGGRAGYNEQFF. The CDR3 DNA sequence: TGTGCCAGCAGCGTAGGCGGGAGGGCCGGATACAATGAGCAGTTCTTC. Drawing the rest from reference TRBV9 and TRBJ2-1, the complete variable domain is DSGVTQTPKHLITATGQRVTLRCSPRSGDLSVYWYQQSLDQGLQFLIQYYNGEERAKGNILERFSAQQFPDLHSELNLSSLELGDSALYFCASSVGGRAGYNEQFFGPGTRLTVL.

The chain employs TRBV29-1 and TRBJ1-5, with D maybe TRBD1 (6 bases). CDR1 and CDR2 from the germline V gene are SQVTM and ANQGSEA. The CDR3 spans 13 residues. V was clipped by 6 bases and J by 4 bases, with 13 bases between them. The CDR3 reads CSVQQGFNQPQHF. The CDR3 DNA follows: TGCAGCGTACAACAGGGTTTTAATCAGCCCCAGCATTTT.

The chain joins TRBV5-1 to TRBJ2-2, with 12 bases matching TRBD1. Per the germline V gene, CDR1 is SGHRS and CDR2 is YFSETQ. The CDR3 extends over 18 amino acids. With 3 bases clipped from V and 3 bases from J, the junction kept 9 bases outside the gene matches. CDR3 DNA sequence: TGCGCCAGCAGCTCCCAATCCGGGACAGGGGGCGACACCGGGGAGCTGTTTTTT. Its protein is CASSSQSGTGGDTGELFF.

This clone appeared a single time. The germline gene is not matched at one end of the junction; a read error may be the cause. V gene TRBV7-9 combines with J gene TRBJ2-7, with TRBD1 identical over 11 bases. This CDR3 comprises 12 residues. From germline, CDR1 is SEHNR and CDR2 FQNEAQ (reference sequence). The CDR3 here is CASSPGQGGPNF. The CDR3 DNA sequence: TGTGCCAGCAGCCCGGGACAGGGGGGGCCGAACTTC.

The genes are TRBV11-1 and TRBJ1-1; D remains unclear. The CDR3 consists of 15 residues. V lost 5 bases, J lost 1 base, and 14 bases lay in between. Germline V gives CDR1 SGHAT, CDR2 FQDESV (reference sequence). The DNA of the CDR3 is TGTGCCAGCAGCCTACCCCCGCGCACGAACACTGAAGCTTTCTTT. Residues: CASSLPPRTNTEAFF.

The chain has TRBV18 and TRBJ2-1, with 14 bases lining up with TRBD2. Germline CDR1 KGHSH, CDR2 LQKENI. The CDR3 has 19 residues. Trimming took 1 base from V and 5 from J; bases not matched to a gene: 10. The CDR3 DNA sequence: TGTGCCAGCTCACCACAAGGGACTAGCGGGAGTTCCCGACACAATGAGCAGTTCTTC. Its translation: CASSPQGTSGSSRHNEQFF. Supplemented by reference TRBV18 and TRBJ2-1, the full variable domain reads NAGVMQNPRHLVRRRGQEARLRCSPMKGHSHVYWYRQLPEEGLKFMVYLQKENIIDESGMPKERFSAEFPKEGPSILRIQQVVRGDSAAYFCASSPQGTSGSSRHNEQFFGPGTRLTVL.

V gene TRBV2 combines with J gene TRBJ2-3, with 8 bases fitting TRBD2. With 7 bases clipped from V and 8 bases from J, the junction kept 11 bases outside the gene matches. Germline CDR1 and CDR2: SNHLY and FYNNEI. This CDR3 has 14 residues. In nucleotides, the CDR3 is TGTGCCAGCACCCCGGGAGGGGGGAGGGTTACGCAGTATTTT. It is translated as CASTPGGGRVTQYF.

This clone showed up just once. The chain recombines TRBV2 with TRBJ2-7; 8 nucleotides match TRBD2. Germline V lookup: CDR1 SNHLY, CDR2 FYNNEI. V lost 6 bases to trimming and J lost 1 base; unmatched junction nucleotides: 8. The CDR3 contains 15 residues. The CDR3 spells CASSRTGTSSYEQYF. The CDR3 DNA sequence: TGTGCCAGCAGCCGAACCGGGACTAGTTCCTACGAGCAGTACTTC.

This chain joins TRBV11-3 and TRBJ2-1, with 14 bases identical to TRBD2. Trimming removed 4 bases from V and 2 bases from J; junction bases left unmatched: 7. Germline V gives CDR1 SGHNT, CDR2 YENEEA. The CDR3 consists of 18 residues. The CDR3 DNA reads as TGTGCCAGCAGCTCGGGACAGGGACTAGCGGGAGCCTACAATGAGCAGTTCTTC. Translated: CASSSGQGLAGAYNEQFF.

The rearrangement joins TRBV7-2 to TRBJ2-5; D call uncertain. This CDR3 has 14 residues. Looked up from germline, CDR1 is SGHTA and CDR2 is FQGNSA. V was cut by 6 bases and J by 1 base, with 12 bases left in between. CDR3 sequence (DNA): TGTGCCAGCAGTCGCTCCCGGTCCCAAGAGACCCAGTACTTC. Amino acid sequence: CASSRSRSQETQYF.

The CDR3 protein is CASSGGLAGVGDTQYF. The CDR3 nucleotides read TGTGCCAGCAGCGGGGGACTAGCGGGAGTGGGAGATACGCAGTATTTT. The chain employs TRBV5-4 and TRBJ2-3, with 14 positions matching TRBD2. From germline, CDR1 is SGHNT and CDR2 YYREEE (reference sequence). The ends lost 4 bases at V and 5 bases at J; junction bases unmatched: 6. This CDR3 is built from 16 residues.

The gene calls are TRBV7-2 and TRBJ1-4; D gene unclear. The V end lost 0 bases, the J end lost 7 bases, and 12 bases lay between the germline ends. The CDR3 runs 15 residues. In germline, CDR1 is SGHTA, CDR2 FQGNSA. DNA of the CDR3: TGTGCCAGCAGCTTAGCGCTAGGGAAGGGTGAAAAACTGTTTTTT. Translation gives CASSLALGKGEKLFF.

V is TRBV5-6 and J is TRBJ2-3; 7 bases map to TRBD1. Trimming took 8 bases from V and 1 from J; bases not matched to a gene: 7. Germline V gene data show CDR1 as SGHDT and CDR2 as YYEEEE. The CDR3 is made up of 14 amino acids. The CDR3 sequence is CASAETGGTDTQYF. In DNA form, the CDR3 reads TGTGCCAGTGCGGAAACAGGGGGCACAGATACGCAGTATTTT.

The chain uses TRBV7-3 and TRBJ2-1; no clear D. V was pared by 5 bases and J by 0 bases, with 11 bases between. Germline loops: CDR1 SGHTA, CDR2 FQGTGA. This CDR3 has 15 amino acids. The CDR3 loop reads CASSMGRSSYNEQFF. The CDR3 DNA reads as TGTGCCAGCAGCATGGGAAGGAGCTCCTACAATGAGCAGTTCTTC.

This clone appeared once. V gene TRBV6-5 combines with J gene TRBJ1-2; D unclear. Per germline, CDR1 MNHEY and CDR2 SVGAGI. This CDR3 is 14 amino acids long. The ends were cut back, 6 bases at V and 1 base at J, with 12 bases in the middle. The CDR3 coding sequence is TGTGCCAGCAGCCTTTTTGAGGGTAACTATGGCTACACCTTC. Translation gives CASSLFEGNYGYTF.

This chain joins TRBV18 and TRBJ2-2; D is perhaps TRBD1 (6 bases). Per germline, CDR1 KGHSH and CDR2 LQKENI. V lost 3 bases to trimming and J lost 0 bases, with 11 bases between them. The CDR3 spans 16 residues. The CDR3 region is CASSPRQASNTGELFF. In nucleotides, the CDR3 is TGTGCCAGCTCACCTCGACAGGCTTCGAACACCGGGGAGCTGTTTTTT.

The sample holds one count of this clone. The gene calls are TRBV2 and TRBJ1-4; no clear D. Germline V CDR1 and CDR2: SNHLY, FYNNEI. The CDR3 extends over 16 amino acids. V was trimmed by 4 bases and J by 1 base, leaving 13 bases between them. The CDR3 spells CASSVLPIVTNEKLFF. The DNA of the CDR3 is TGTGCCAGCAGTGTACTCCCGATCGTAACTAATGAAAAACTGTTTTTT.

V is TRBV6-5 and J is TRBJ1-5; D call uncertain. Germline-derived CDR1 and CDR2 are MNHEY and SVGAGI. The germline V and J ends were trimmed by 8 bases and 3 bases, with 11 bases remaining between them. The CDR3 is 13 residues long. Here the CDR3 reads CASALRTNQPQHF. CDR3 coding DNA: TGTGCCAGCGCGCTAAGAACCAATCAGCCCCAGCATTTT.

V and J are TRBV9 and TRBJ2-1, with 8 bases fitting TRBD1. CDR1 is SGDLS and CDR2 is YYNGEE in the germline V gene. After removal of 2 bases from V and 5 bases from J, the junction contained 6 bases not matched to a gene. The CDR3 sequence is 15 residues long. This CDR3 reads CASSVGQGRNNEQFF. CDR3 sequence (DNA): TGTGCCAGCAGCGTCGGACAGGGCCGGAACAATGAGCAGTTCTTC.

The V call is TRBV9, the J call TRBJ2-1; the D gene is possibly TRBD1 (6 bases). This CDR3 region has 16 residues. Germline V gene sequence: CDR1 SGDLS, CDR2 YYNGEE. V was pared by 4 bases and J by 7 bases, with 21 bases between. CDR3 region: CASSPSLTGLRNEQFF. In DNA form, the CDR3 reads TGTGCCAGCAGCCCAAGTCTTACAGGGCTCAGGAATGAGCAGTTCTTC. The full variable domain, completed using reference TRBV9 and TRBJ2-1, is DSGVTQTPKHLITATGQRVTLRCSPRSGDLSVYWYQQSLDQGLQFLIQYYNGEERAKGNILERFSAQQFPDLHSELNLSSLELGDSALYFCASSPSLTGLRNEQFFGPGTRLTVL.

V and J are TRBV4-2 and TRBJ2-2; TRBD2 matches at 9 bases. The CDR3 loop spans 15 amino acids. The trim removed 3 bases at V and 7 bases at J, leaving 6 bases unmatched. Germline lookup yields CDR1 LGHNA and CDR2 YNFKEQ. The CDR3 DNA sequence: TGTGCCAGCAGCCAGGGGACTAGCCGGTTCGGGGAGCTGTTTTTT. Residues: CASSQGTSRFGELFF.

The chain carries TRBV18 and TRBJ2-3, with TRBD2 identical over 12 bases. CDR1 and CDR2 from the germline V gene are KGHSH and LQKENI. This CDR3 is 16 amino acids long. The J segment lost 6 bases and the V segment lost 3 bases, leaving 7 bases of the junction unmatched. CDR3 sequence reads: CASSPRLAGEGDTQYF. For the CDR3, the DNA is TGTGCCAGCTCACCTCGACTAGCGGGAGAAGGGGATACGCAGTATTTT.

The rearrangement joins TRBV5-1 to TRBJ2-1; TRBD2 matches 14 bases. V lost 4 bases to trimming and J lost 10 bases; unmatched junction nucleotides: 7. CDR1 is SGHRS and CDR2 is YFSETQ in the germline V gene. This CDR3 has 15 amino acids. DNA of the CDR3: TGCGCCAGCAGCCCGGGACTAGCGGGAGTATGGGAGCAGTTCTTC. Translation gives CASSPGLAGVWEQFF.

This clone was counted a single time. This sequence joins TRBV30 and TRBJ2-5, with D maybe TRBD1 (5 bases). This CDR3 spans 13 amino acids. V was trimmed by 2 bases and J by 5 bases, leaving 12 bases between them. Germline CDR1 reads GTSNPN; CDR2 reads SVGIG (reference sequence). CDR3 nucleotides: TGTGCCTGGAGTCCCAGGGCCGGGGAGACCCAGTACTTC. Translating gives CAWSPRAGETQYF.

CDR3 residues: CASSLTEGETQYF. The CDR3 region has the DNA TGTGCCAGCAGCTTGACTGAGGGAGAGACCCAGTACTTC. The rearrangement links TRBV7-2 to TRBJ2-5; tentative D call: TRBD2 (5 bases). The germline V gene encodes CDR1 SGHTA and CDR2 FQGNSA. This CDR3 spans 13 amino acids. Trimming pared 3 bases from V and 4 bases from J, leaving 9 bases between.

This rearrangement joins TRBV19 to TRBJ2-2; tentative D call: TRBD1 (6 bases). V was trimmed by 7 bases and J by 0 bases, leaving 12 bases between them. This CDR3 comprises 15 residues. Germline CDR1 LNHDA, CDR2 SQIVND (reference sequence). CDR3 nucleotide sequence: TGTGCCAGTAAGACAGGATTCACGAACACCGGGGAGCTGTTTTTT. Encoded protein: CASKTGFTNTGELFF.